This is a list of T cell receptor beta chains from one sample in a study of T cell repertoires in cytomegalovirus infection. Their antigens remain unidentified. TCRdb re-called the reads with MiXCR, one entry per CDR3 protein. The sample has 200,000 to 250,000 distinct CDR3 sequences; 35% to 40% are singletons. The sequencing here drew on CD8+ T cells from cultured PBMCs, taken from culture after CMV antigen stimulation. These receptors all stem from a human donor in good health (CMV status not recorded). Some clones in this sample may be carry-over from other donors' samples. CDR3s include the opening cysteine and the closing phenylalanine or tryptophan. D genes are given only for firm matches. A row's size may be missing; if present it is once, few, many or a size class.

clone size,J gene,V gene,D gene,CDR3 DNA,CDR3 protein
-,TRBJ2-7,TRBV16,TRBD2,TGTGCCAGCAGCCCTAGCGGGGGGAACTACGAGCAGTACTTC,CASSPSGGNYEQYF
-,TRBJ1-2,TRBV10-3,-,TGTGCCATCAGTGAGACCGGGAAATCGAGTGGCTACACCTTC,CAISETGKSSGYTF
-,TRBJ1-6,TRBV27,-,TGTGCCAGCAGTGGTCACAGGGAGAGTGGGGATTCACCCCTCCACTTT,CASSGHRESGDSPLHF
-,TRBJ1-4,TRBV27,-,TGTGCCAGCACCAGAGGGGGGGCCCCAAATGAAAAACTGTTTTTT,CASTRGGAPNEKLFF
few,TRBJ1-5,TRBV7-9,-,TGTGCCAGCAGCTTAGCCCTAGGGACCGGGGACGGCTTCAGACCTTTGGTTTTT,CASSLALGTGDGFRPLVF
-,TRBJ2-3,TRBV20-1,TRBD1,TGCAGTGCTATTGAAGATAATTTAGGGACAGGGTACTTCACAGATACGCAGTATTTT,CSAIEDNLGTGYFTDTQYF
-,TRBJ2-2,TRBV27,-,TGTGCCAGCAGGACGTTTACCGGGGAGCTGTTTTTT,CASRTFTGELFF
-,TRBJ2-7,TRBV28,-,TGTGCCAGCAGTCCCATAGAAGAAGACTACGAGCAGTACTTC,CASSPIEEDYEQYF
-,TRBJ2-7,TRBV29-1,-,TGCAGCGTTGGGCAGGGAGGCTACGAGCAGTACTTC,CSVGQGGYEQYF
few,TRBJ2-1,TRBV7-6,-,TGTGCCAGCAGCTTAGTGATATCGGGAAGGGCCAATGAGCAGTTCTTC,CASSLVISGRANEQFF
once,TRBJ1-1,TRBV19,TRBD1,TGTGCCAGTAGACGGACAGGGACCACTGAAGCTTTCTTT,CASRRTGTTEAFF
-,TRBJ1-4,TRBV27,-,TGTGCCAGCAGTTTCAGGGCGGTGGCAACTAATGAAAAACTGTTTTTT,CASSFRAVATNEKLFF
-,TRBJ2-3,TRBV6-2/TRBV6-3,-,TGTGCCAGCAGTTATTTACAGGGAAATACGCAGTATTTT,CASSYLQGNTQYF
few,TRBJ2-1,TRBV19,TRBD2,TGTGCCAGTAGTTTCGGACTAGCAGGGTCCTACAATGAGCAGTTCTTC,CASSFGLAGSYNEQFF
few,TRBJ2-7,TRBV9,-,TGTGCCAGCAGCGTAGGTGATGAAGGGCCCGAGCAGTACTTC,CASSVGDEGPEQYF
-,TRBJ2-1,TRBV27,TRBD2,TGTGCCAGCATTAGCGGGAGCCACAATGAGCAGTTCTTC,CASISGSHNEQFF
-,TRBJ1-5,TRBV20-1,TRBD1,TGCAGTGCTACGGACAGGGCGCAGCCCCAGCATTTT,CSATDRAQPQHF
many,TRBJ2-1,TRBV12-3/TRBV12-4,-,TGTGCCAGCAGCCCTCAAGGGACCCTATATGAGCAGTTCTTC,CASSPQGTLYEQFF
-,TRBJ2-3,TRBV11-1,-,TGTGCCAGCAGCTTAGTCAGGGCTAGCACAGATACGCAGTATTTT,CASSLVRASTDTQYF
few,TRBJ1-2,TRBV27,-,TGTGCCACCAAGGACGGTAACTATGGCTACACCTTC,CATKDGNYGYTF
-,TRBJ1-2,TRBV12-3/TRBV12-4,-,TGTGCCAGCAGTCCAGCCGCCGACAAGGCTCGCTACACCTTC,CASSPAADKARYTF
many,TRBJ2-4,TRBV28,-,TGTGCCAGCAACCCGGGAGTGACCAAAAACATTCAGTACTTC,CASNPGVTKNIQYF
once,TRBJ1-6,TRBV7-9,-,TGTGCCAGCAGCTTAGGGGCGGGCCTCCTCGATAATTCACCCCTCCACTTT,CASSLGAGLLDNSPLHF
many,TRBJ2-3,TRBV7-6,-,TGTGCCAGCAGCCCCCCGGGACCGGCGGCAAATACGCAGTATTTT,CASSPPGPAANTQYF
few,TRBJ1-1,TRBV5-5,-,TGTGCCAGCAGCTCTCGGGGGGCTGCTGAAGCTTTCTTT,CASSSRGAAEAFF
-,TRBJ2-7,TRBV2,-,TGTGCCAGCAGTGAGGCCACAGGGACCCGCTACGAGCAGTACTTC,CASSEATGTRYEQYF
few,TRBJ2-3,TRBV7-2,-,TGTGCCAGCAGCTTAGACGGGACAGATACGCAGTATTTT,CASSLDGTDTQYF
-,TRBJ2-1,TRBV4-2,-,TGTGCCAGCAGCCCCTCCGTTCTGAATGAGCAGTTCTTC,CASSPSVLNEQFF
-,TRBJ2-1,TRBV9,TRBD2,TGTGCCAGCAGCTCTTCATCGACTAGCGCTAACAATGAGCAGTTCTTC,CASSSSSTSANNEQFF
-,TRBJ2-7,TRBV7-9,TRBD1,TGTGCCAGCAGCCCACGTGTACCGGGACAGGGGATCGTCTACGAGCAGTACTTC,CASSPRVPGQGIVYEQYF
-,TRBJ2-5,TRBV4-1,TRBD2,TGCGCCAGCAGCCCCCATGGGACTAGCGGGACCCAAGAGACCCAGTACTTC,CASSPHGTSGTQETQYF
-,TRBJ2-1,TRBV4-1,TRBD2,TGCGCCAGCAGCCAAGGCCAGCGGGAGGGCAATGAGCAGTTCTTC,CASSQGQREGNEQFF
-,TRBJ1-1,TRBV7-9,-,TGTGCCAGCAGCTTAGCCCTCCGGCAGCGCCCGAACACTGAAGCTTTCTTT,CASSLALRQRPNTEAFF
-,TRBJ2-7,TRBV7-9,-,TGTGCCAGCAGCTTAGGGACGCCGCTCGAGCAGTGCTTC,CASSLGTPLEQCF
few,TRBJ2-1,TRBV7-6,TRBD2,TGTGCCAGCAGCTTAATTCGACTAGCGGGAGTAAACTACAATGAGCAGTTCTTC,CASSLIRLAGVNYNEQFF
-,TRBJ2-7,TRBV27,TRBD1,TGTGCCAGCAGGACCGCCCGGGACAGAACCTACGAGCAGTACTTC,CASRTARDRTYEQYF
many,TRBJ2-1,TRBV20-1,-,TGCAGTGCTAGCGGGATGGGAGATGAGCAGTTCTTC,CSASGMGDEQFF
few,TRBJ2-7,TRBV7-9,TRBD1,TGTGCCAGCAGCTTACTCCCGCGGACAGGGATACACGAGCAGTACTTC,CASSLLPRTGIHEQYF
-,TRBJ2-3,TRBV27,TRBD1,TGTGCCAGCAGTTCCCCCGTCGGACAGGGGATCCACACAGATACGCAGTATTTT,CASSSPVGQGIHTDTQYF
-,TRBJ2-5,TRBV7-4,TRBD1,TGTGCCAGCAGCTTCACCCGGGGACAGACCTTCCAAGAGACCCAGTACTTC,CASSFTRGQTFQETQYF
-,TRBJ2-1,TRBV25-1,TRBD2,TGTGCCAGCAGTGATTCCGACCGAGCGGGAGGATTGGATGAGCAGTTCTTC,CASSDSDRAGGLDEQFF
-,TRBJ1-1,TRBV4-1,-,TGCGCCAGCACACCCGGACTCAATGGGAACACTGAAGCTTTCTTT,CASTPGLNGNTEAFF
-,TRBJ1-1,TRBV20-1,-,TGCAGTGCTAGAGACATTAATCAGAACACTGAAGCTTTCTTT,CSARDINQNTEAFF
-,TRBJ2-3,TRBV20-1,-,TGCAGTGCTAGAGATCTAGGGACTCCACGCACAGATACGCAGTATTTT,CSARDLGTPRTDTQYF
-,TRBJ2-2,TRBV5-4,-,TGTGCCAGCTTCGGACCCCACGGAACCGGGGAGCTGTTTTTT,CASFGPHGTGELFF
-,TRBJ2-1,TRBV24-1,TRBD1,TGTGCCACCTCGGACAGGGGGTCGCCACAGGAGCAGTTCTTC,CATSDRGSPQEQFF
-,TRBJ1-1,TRBV12-5,-,TGTGCTAGTGGTTCCGGGGGACCTGAAGCTTTCTTT,CASGSGGPEAFF
once,TRBJ2-7,TRBV3-1,TRBD2,TGTGCCAGCAGAAGTAGCGGGATCATTCCTCGGGGCTACGAGCAGTACTTC,CASRSSGIIPRGYEQYF
-,TRBJ2-1,TRBV28,TRBD2,TGTGCCAGCAGGTCTGCCGGGGGGGCGGGGGAATACAATGAGCAGTTCTTC,CASRSAGGAGEYNEQFF